This TCR beta chain originates from a study of blood T cell repertoires in COVID-19. Study-level information: The study drew acute and convalescent COVID-19 samples from the United States, Italy and Spain. T cells, B-cell-depleted T cells, or PBMCs supplied cDNA or gDNA.

This CDR3 has 15 amino acids. CDR1 and CDR2 (germline): LGHDT, YNNKEL (reference sequence). With 1 base removed from V and 1 base from J, the gap between germline ends came to 10 bases. Original processing notes: Researchers report that nucleated cell counts were estimated from reference gene primer amplification. Sequencing used immunoSEQ multiplex PCR; TCRdb keeps in-frame clones, though not all of them. V and J calls and clone size are those listed in that table; D and trimming were worked out from the DNA. The repertoire holds about 180,000 clones, about four fifths seen once, with around 6.3% in the top ten.

Sequencing was done on a sample of peripheral blood. The clonotype was recovered from a man between 70 and 80 years old with active or convalescent COVID-19. This chain links TRBV3-1 (or the pseudogene TRBV3-2) with TRBJ2-5; D may be TRBD2 (6 bases). CDR3 in DNA: TGTGCCAGCAGCCAAGGATTGGGACTCCAAGAGACCCAGTACTTC. Its translation: CASSQGLGLQETQYF.